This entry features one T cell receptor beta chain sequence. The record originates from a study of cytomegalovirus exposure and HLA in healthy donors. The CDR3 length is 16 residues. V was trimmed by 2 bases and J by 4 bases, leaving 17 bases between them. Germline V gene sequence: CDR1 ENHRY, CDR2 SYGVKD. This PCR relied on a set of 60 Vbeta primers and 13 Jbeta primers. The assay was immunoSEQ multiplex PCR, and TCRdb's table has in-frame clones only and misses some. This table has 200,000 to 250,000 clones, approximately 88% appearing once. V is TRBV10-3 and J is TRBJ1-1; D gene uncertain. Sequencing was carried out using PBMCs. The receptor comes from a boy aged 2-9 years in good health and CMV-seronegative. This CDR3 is CAISEPTPAGSTEAFF. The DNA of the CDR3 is TGTGCCATCAGTGAGCCAACCCCAGCGGGGAGCACTGAAGCTTTCTTT.